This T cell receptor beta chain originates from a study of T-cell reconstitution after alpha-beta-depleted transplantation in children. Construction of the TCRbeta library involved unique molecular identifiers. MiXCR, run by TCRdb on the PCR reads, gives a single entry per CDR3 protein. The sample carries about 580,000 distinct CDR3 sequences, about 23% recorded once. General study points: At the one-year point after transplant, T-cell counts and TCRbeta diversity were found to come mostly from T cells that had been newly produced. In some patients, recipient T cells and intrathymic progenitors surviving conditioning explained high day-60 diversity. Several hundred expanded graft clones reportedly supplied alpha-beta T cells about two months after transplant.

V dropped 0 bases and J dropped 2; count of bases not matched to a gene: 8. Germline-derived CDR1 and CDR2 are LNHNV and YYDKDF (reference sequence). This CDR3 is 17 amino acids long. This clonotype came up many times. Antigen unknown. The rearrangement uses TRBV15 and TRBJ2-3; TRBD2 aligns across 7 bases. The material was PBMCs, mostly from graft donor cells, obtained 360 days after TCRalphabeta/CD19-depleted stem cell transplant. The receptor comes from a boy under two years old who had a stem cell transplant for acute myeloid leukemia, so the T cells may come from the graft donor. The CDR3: CATSRDGGAGYTDTQYF. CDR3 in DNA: TGTGCCACCAGCAGAGATGGTGGAGCGGGGTACACAGATACGCAGTATTTT. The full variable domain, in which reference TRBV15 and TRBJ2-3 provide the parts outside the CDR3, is DAMVIQNPRYQVTQFGKPVTLSCSQTLNHNVMYWYQQKSSQAPKLLFHYYDKDFNNEADTPDNFQSRRPNTSFCFLDIRSPGLGDTAMYLCATSRDGGAGYTDTQYFGPGTRLTVL.